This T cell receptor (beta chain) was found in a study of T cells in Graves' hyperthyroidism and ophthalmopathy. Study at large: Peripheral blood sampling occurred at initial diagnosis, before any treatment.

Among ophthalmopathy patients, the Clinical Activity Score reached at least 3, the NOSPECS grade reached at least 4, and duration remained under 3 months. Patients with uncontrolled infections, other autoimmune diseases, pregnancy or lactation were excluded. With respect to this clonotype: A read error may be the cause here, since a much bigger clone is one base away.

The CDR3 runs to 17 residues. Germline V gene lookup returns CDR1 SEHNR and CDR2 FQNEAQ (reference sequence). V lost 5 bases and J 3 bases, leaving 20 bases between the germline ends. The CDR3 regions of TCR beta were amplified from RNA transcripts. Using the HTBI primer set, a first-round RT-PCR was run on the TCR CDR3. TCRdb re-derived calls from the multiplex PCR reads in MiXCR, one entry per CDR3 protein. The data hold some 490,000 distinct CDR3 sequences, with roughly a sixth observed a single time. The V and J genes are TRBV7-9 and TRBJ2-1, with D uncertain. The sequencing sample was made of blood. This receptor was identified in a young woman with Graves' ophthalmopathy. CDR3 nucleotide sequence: TGTGCCAGCAGCCAAAAGACTGATCCCCCACTCTACAATGAGCAGTTCTTC. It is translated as CASSQKTDPPLYNEQFF.